Following are 13 T cell receptor beta chains from one sample sequenced in a study of T cell responses to AZD1222 COVID-19 vaccine. Here immunoSEQ multiplex PCR was the method, and the copy in TCRdb shows in-frame clones only, minus some. The sample holds around 100,000 clones, approximately 89% seen once. This material consisted of peripheral blood, taken on day 0 of MenACWY control vaccination. The receptors were sampled from an adult in good health.

The chain joins TRBV29-1 to TRBJ1-1; D is unresolved. Germline V gene data show CDR1 as SQVTM and CDR2 as ANQGSEA. The CDR3 spans 15 residues. V shed 4 bases and J shed 1 base, with 16 bases lying between them. CDR3 nucleotides: TGCAGCGTTGGACTATCTAGGGTGCGGAACACTGAAGCTTTCTTT. This gives the protein CSVGLSRVRNTEAFF.

V is TRBV9 and J is TRBJ2-2; TRBD2 might be the D (5 bases). V lost 0 bases and J 4 bases, leaving 7 bases between the germline ends. CDR3 length: 14 residues. Germline CDR1 is SGDLS and CDR2 is YYNGEE. This CDR3 reads CASSVGGSTGELFF. The DNA of the CDR3 is TGTGCCAGCAGCGTAGGCGGGTCCACCGGGGAGCTGTTTTTT.

This clone was counted once. The chain recombines TRBV7-2 with TRBJ1-2, with no clear D. The germline V and J ends were trimmed by 0 bases and 8 bases, with 7 bases remaining between them. Germline V lookup: CDR1 SGHTA, CDR2 FQGNSA. The CDR3 totals 12 residues. CDR3 loop: CASSLAWQGYTF. DNA of the CDR3: TGTGCCAGCAGCTTAGCGTGGCAAGGCTACACCTTC.

The chain is built from TRBV6-4 and TRBJ2-3, with D possibly matching TRBD2 (6 bases). The CDR3 runs 15 residues. CDR1 and CDR2 from the germline V gene are MRHNA and SNTAGT. The V gene lost 3 bases and the J gene lost 2 bases, with 12 bases spanning the gap. The CDR3 DNA follows: TGTGCCAGCAGTGAGACGGGGGAGCCCACAGATACGCAGTATTTT. It is translated as CASSETGEPTDTQYF.

The V gene is TRBV4-1, the J gene TRBJ2-6; 7 bases map to TRBD1. Germline V gives CDR1 MGHRA, CDR2 YSYEKL. This CDR3 is 18 amino acids long. The ends lost 3 bases at V and 0 bases at J; junction bases unmatched: 8. This CDR3 is CASSHNRGTTSGANVLTF. CDR3 nucleotide sequence: TGCGCCAGCAGCCACAACAGGGGAACGACCTCTGGGGCCAACGTCCTGACTTTC.

The CDR3 loop reads CASASGSEQYF. The CDR3, as DNA: TGTGCCAGTGCTTCAGGGTCGGAGCAGTACTTC. The V gene is TRBV19, the J gene TRBJ2-7; weak D call: TRBD1 (5 bases). The CDR3 consists of 11 residues. Germline CDR1 is LNHDA and CDR2 is SQIVND (reference sequence). Trimming pared 8 bases from V and 7 bases from J, leaving 12 bases between. Full variable domain (outside the CDR3, taken from reference TRBV19 and TRBJ2-7): DGGITQSPKYLFRKEGQNVTLSCEQNLNHDAMYWYRQDPGQGLRLIYYSQIVNDFQKGDIAEGYSVSREKKESFPLTVTSAQKNPTAFYLCASASGSEQYFGPGTRLTVT.

The rearrangement joins TRBV9 to TRBJ2-5; 7 bases map to TRBD1. J was trimmed by 5 bases and V by 2 bases; bases with no gene match: 9. The CDR3 runs 15 residues. The germline V gene encodes CDR1 SGDLS and CDR2 YYNGEE. The chain's CDR3 is CASSVTQGVGETQYF. The CDR3 DNA follows: TGTGCCAGCAGCGTCACGCAGGGGGTAGGTGAGACCCAGTACTTC.

V and J are TRBV14 and TRBJ2-6; D is unclear. Germline V gives CDR1 SGHDN, CDR2 FVKESK. Trimming took 9 bases from V and 1 from J, leaving 7 bases between them. CDR3 length: 13 residues. The CDR3 bases are TGTGCCAGTGGAGATTCTGGGGCCAACGTCCTGACTTTC. Its translation is CASGDSGANVLTF.

The chain employs TRBV5-1 and TRBJ2-3; 7 positions match TRBD1. The length of the CDR3 is 15 residues. V gave up 3 bases and J gave up 4 bases; unmatched junction bases: 8. Looked up from germline, CDR1 is SGHRS and CDR2 is YFSETQ. For the CDR3, the DNA is TGCGCCAGCAGCTGGTCGGACAGGCGCTCAGATACGCAGTATTTT. This codes for CASSWSDRRSDTQYF. Full variable domain (missing parts from reference TRBV5-1 and TRBJ2-3): KAGVTQTPRYLIKTRGQQVTLSCSPISGHRSVSWYQQTPGQGLQFLFEYFSETQRNKGNFPGRFSGRQFSNSRSEMNVSTLELGDSALYLCASSWSDRRSDTQYFGPGTRLTVL.

This chain uses TRBV5-1 with TRBJ2-5; a possible D gene is TRBD2 (5 bases). This CDR3 is 15 amino acids long. Per the germline V gene, CDR1 is SGHRS and CDR2 is YFSETQ. Trimming pared 0 bases from V and 5 bases from J, leaving 14 bases between. CDR3 region: CASSLAWGAEETQYF. CDR3 DNA: TGCGCCAGCAGCTTGGCTTGGGGAGCGGAGGAGACCCAGTACTTC.

This clone occurred a few times. The chain has TRBV19 and TRBJ1-3; no definite D call. Trimming stripped 10 bases from V and 2 bases from J, with 6 bases between. Per the germline V gene, CDR1 is LNHDA and CDR2 is SQIVND (reference sequence). This CDR3 has 11 residues. This CDR3 is CATHTGNTIYF. The CDR3 DNA sequence: TGTGCCACCCATACTGGAAACACCATATATTTT.

The J gene is TRBJ2-7, the V gene TRBV7-8; 9 nucleotides match TRBD2. The junction had 3 bases not matched to a gene; V was cut back by 3 bases and J by 0 bases. The germline gives CDR1 SGHVS, CDR2 FQNEAQ. The CDR3 runs to 15 residues. The CDR3 spells CASSLGGRASYEQYF. Written as DNA, the CDR3 is TGTGCCAGCAGCTTGGGCGGGAGGGCCTCCTACGAGCAGTACTTC.

This chain joins TRBV6-2 or TRBV6-3 and TRBJ1-2; possible D gene TRBD1, 5 bases. The length of the CDR3 is 11 residues. The V end lost 5 bases, the J end lost 11 bases, and 12 bases lay between the germline ends. CDR1 MNHEY and CDR2 SVGEGT come from the germline V gene. The CDR3 sequence is CASSKDRSYTF. CDR3 DNA sequence: TGTGCCAGCAGTAAAGACAGAAGTTACACCTTC.